These T cell receptor beta chains were read from a single sample in a study of blood T cell repertoires in COVID-19. Produced via immunoSEQ multiplex PCR; TCRdb's table is partial and in-frame only. The sample shows about 130,000 clones, about 76% of them seen only once. The sequencing input was peripheral blood. The receptor source for this set is a man at least 80 years old with acute or convalescent COVID-19. Each CDR3 is given with its conserved first and last residue. The D gene is left open where the match is weak. Clone size, where shown, is once, few, many, or a class for clones that have expanded.

>TRBJ1-6|NA|NA|TRBV18
CASSQQQGFSPLHF
TGTGCCAGCTCCCAGCAACAGGGCTTTTCACCCCTCCACTTT
>TRBJ1-5|NA|TRBD1|TRBV28
CASSLRQGANSNQPQHF
TGTGCCAGCAGTTTAAGACAGGGGGCAAATAGCAATCAGCCCCAGCATTTT
>TRBJ1-1|NA|NA|TRBV7-9
CASSPGGWGAFF
TGTGCCAGCAGCCCGGGGGGTTGGGGGGCTTTCTTT
>TRBJ2-1|NA|TRBD1|TRBV4-1
CASSWDRNNEQFF
TGCGCCAGCAGCTGGGACAGGAACAATGAGCAGTTCTTC
>TRBJ2-2|NA|TRBD2|TRBV9
CASSVGSGGGPGELFF
TGTGCCAGCAGCGTAGGTAGCGGGGGGGGCCCCGGGGAGCTGTTTTTT
>TRBJ1-2|NA|NA|TRBV6-1
CASSETGYGYTF
TGTGCCAGCAGTGAAACGGGGTATGGCTACACCTTC
>TRBJ1-5|NA|NA|TRBV6-2/TRBV6-3
CASSYWQISNQPQHF
TGTGCCAGCAGTTACTGGCAGATTAGCAATCAGCCCCAGCATTTT
>TRBJ1-2|NA|NA|TRBV6-5
CASSYDRKLTYGYTF
TGTGCCAGCAGTTATGACAGGAAGCTTACCTATGGCTACACCTTC
>TRBJ2-2|NA|NA|TRBV7-9
CASSPRGTGELFF
TGTGCCAGCAGCCCAAGGGGTACCGGGGAGCTGTTTTTT
>TRBJ2-5|NA|NA|TRBV19
CASSMAGRVKTQYF
TGTGCCAGTAGTATGGCCGGTCGGGTGAAGACCCAGTACTTC
>TRBJ2-7|NA|TRBD1|TRBV20-1
CSASTPGHSSRDRSSYEQYF
TGCAGTGCTAGTACCCCAGGACACTCGTCCCGGGACAGGAGTTCCTACGAGCAGTACTTC
>TRBJ2-7|NA|TRBD2|TRBV6-5
CASSWGGSSYEQYF
TGTGCCAGCAGTTGGGGAGGGAGCTCCTACGAGCAGTACTTC
>TRBJ1-3|NA|NA|TRBV6-5
CASDRSDSGNTIYF
TGTGCCAGTGACAGGTCAGACTCTGGAAACACCATATATTTT
>TRBJ2-3|NA|TRBD2|TRBV5-1
CASSPLGLVDTQYF
TGCGCCAGCAGCCCCCTGGGACTAGTGGATACGCAGTATTTT
>TRBJ1-3|NA|TRBD1|TRBV4-1
CASSQTTGPGNTIYF
TGCGCCAGCAGCCAGACGACAGGGCCTGGAAACACCATATATTTT
>TRBJ1-2|NA|NA|TRBV27
CASSPRRSNYGYTF
TGTGCCAGCAGTCCCCGCAGATCTAACTATGGCTACACCTTC
>TRBJ2-7|NA|NA|TRBV7-8
CASSLGAGATIYEQYF
TGTGCCAGCAGCTTAGGGGCGGGCGCGACCATCTACGAGCAGTACTTC
>TRBJ1-2|NA|NA|TRBV2
CASSDIRAAYGYTF
TGTGCCAGCAGTGACATCAGGGCAGCCTATGGCTACACCTTC
>TRBJ1-5|many|NA|TRBV19
CASSMGSYSNQPQHF
TGTGCCAGTAGTATGGGCAGTTATAGCAATCAGCCCCAGCATTTT
>TRBJ1-1|NA|TRBD1|TRBV12-5
CASGFGTGPMNTEAFF
TGTGCTAGTGGTTTCGGGACAGGCCCTATGAACACTGAAGCTTTCTTT
>TRBJ2-3|NA|TRBD1|TRBV5-6
CASSLGPNRGEGF
TGTGCCAGCAGCTTGGGACCCAACAGGGGCGAGGGTTTT
>TRBJ2-4|NA|NA|TRBV7-2
CASSLVGRALAKNIQYF
TGTGCCAGCAGCTTAGTGGGCAGAGCCTTAGCCAAAAACATTCAGTACTTC
>TRBJ1-2|NA|NA|TRBV5-1
CASSPDTTSSSGYTF
TGCGCCAGCAGCCCAGACACAACTAGCTCCTCTGGCTACACCTTC
>TRBJ1-2|NA|NA|TRBV2
CASSTNSGRSYGYTF
TGTGCCAGCAGTACTAACAGCGGGCGATCCTATGGCTACACCTTC
>TRBJ2-2|NA|NA|TRBV5-1
CASSLAGGGAAGELFF
TGCGCCAGCAGCTTGGCCGGTGGAGGGGCCGCCGGGGAGCTGTTTTTT
>TRBJ1-1|NA|NA|TRBV30
CAWSAAQRFTEAFF
TGTGCCTGGAGTGCGGCACAGCGGTTCACTGAAGCTTTCTTT
>TRBJ1-4|NA|TRBD1|TRBV5-1
CASSFTGAGEKLFF
TGCGCCAGCAGCTTCACAGGGGCGGGTGAAAAACTGTTTTTT
>TRBJ1-1|NA|TRBD1|TRBV2
CASSIRGRTEAFF
TGTGCCAGCAGCATCAGGGGGCGGACTGAAGCTTTCTTT
>TRBJ2-1|NA|TRBD2|TRBV4-1
CASSPGLARAREQFF
TGCGCCAGCAGCCCGGGACTAGCGAGGGCCAGGGAGCAGTTCTTC
>TRBJ2-3|NA|TRBD1|TRBV5-5
CASSPRQGDSDTQYF
TGTGCCAGCAGCCCTAGACAGGGGGATTCAGATACGCAGTATTTT
>TRBJ1-1|NA|NA|TRBV6-5
CASTSVNTEAFF
TGTGCCAGCACATCGGTGAACACTGAAGCTTTCTTT
>TRBJ1-6|few|TRBD1|TRBV2
CASSNRGSYNSPLHF
TGTGCCAGCAGTAACAGGGGCTCCTATAATTCACCCCTCCACTTT
>TRBJ1-6|NA|NA|TRBV6-5
CASTGGPAGDLHF
TGTGCCAGCACCGGTGGGCCGGCTGGTGACCTCCACTTT
>TRBJ1-1|NA|NA|TRBV6-5
CASSYRQKTEAFF
TGTGCCAGCAGTTACCGCCAGAAGACTGAAGCTTTCTTT
>TRBJ2-3|NA|NA|TRBV24-1
CATSDPTGGGQDTQYF
TGTGCCACCAGTGACCCCACTGGGGGGGGGCAGGATACGCAGTATTTT
>TRBJ2-4|NA|NA|TRBV30
CAWSEDSHQLAKNIQYF
TGTGCCTGGAGTGAGGACAGTCACCAACTAGCCAAAAACATTCAGTACTTC
>TRBJ2-7|NA|TRBD2|TRBV28
CASRGLAGFGDEQYF
TGTGCCAGCCGGGGACTAGCGGGGTTCGGCGACGAGCAGTACTTC
>TRBJ2-5|NA|TRBD2|TRBV4-2
CASSQALASMEETQYF
TGTGCCAGCAGCCAGGCACTAGCGAGTATGGAAGAGACCCAGTACTTC
>TRBJ2-3|NA|NA|TRBV4-2
CASSLVGGGTDTQYF
TGTGCCAGCAGCCTCGTCGGGGGAGGCACAGATACGCAGTATTTT
>TRBJ2-7|NA|NA|TRBV28
CASLGGGVPYEQYF
TGTGCCAGCCTGGGCGGAGGAGTCCCCTACGAGCAGTACTTC
>TRBJ2-7|many|NA|TRBV3-1/TRBV3-2
CASSRLGGYEQYF
TGTGCCAGCAGCCGGCTGGGGGGCTACGAGCAGTACTTC
>TRBJ2-5|NA|TRBD1|TRBV7-2
CASSFTGQGARETQYF
TGTGCCAGCAGCTTCACCGGACAGGGGGCGCGGGAGACCCAGTACTTC
>TRBJ1-1|NA|NA|TRBV9
CASSQFDWNTEAFF
TGTGCCAGCAGCCAATTTGACTGGAACACTGAAGCTTTCTTT
>TRBJ2-1|once|TRBD2|TRBV29-1
CSGGLAGPSGNEQFF
TGCAGCGGGGGACTAGCGGGGCCATCGGGGAATGAGCAGTTCTTC
>TRBJ1-3|NA|NA|TRBV10-3
CAIRRSPSSGNTIYF
TGTGCCATCAGGAGGTCCCCGAGCTCTGGAAACACCATATATTTT
>TRBJ1-1|NA|NA|TRBV5-4
CASSLSGQQGTEAFF
TGTGCCAGCAGCCTAAGTGGGCAACAGGGCACTGAAGCTTTCTTT
>TRBJ1-1|NA|TRBD1|TRBV6-5
CASTTGATEAFF
TGTGCCAGCACGACAGGGGCCACTGAAGCTTTCTTT
>TRBJ1-4|NA|NA|TRBV6-6
CASSYGWTVQNEKLFF
TGTGCCAGCAGTTACGGTTGGACAGTACAGAATGAAAAACTGTTTTTT
>TRBJ2-5|NA|NA|TRBV6-5
CASSRGEVGETQYF
TGTGCCAGCAGTCGAGGGGAGGTGGGTGAGACCCAGTACTTC
>TRBJ2-2|NA|NA|TRBV9
CASSVGLRGGTGELFF
TGTGCCAGCAGCGTAGGGTTAAGAGGGGGAACCGGGGAGCTGTTTTTT
>TRBJ2-1|once|NA|TRBV24-1
CATSDYGVAGGRARPTDNEQFF
TGTGCCACCAGTGATTACGGGGTGGCAGGGGGGCGGGCACGCCCGACCGACAATGAGCAGTTCTTC
>TRBJ2-3|NA|NA|TRBV21-1
CASNCCSSTDTQYF
TGTGCCAGCAATTGTTGCAGTAGCACAGATACGCAGTATTTT
>TRBJ1-2|few|TRBD1|TRBV25-1
CASSDPGTGSLYGYTF
TGTGCCAGCAGTGATCCCGGGACAGGGTCCCTCTATGGCTACACCTTC
>TRBJ1-3|NA|TRBD1|TRBV28
CASSSRNPVEGQGAAGNTIYF
TGTGCCAGCAGTTCCCGGAATCCCGTTGAAGGACAGGGGGCCGCTGGAAACACCATATATTTT
>TRBJ1-2|NA|TRBD1|TRBV19
CASSSKSGTENLYGYTF
TGTGCCAGTAGTTCAAAATCCGGGACAGAAAACTTATATGGCTACACCTTC
>TRBJ1-4|NA|NA|TRBV5-6
CASSKPRGANEKLFF
TGTGCCAGCAGCAAACCCAGGGGTGCTAATGAAAAACTGTTTTTT